This TCR beta chain was recorded in a study of T cell responses to AZD1222 COVID-19 vaccine. Study findings and constraints: At baseline, seropositivity was found in only 5 to 7 AZD1222 recipients. Spike-specific TCRs gained breadth and depth after people received two AZD1222 doses. Within unmutated variant regions lay the reported targets of nearly half of spike-specific TCRs. Sampling that yielded the repertoires occurred only after the peak T cell response.

Libraries were prepared by immunoSEQ multiplex PCR; TCRdb keeps only in-frame clonotypes and omits some of them. The table records over 70,000 clones, around three quarters of them present only once. Germline CDR1 is MDHEN and CDR2 is SYDVKM. Trimming took 5 bases from V and 5 from J; bases not matched to a gene: 11. This CDR3 contains 15 residues. Of note for this clone: Its target is not known.

The chain carries TRBV28 and TRBJ1-2; 7 bases align to TRBD1. The sequence came from an adult who received the MenACWY meningococcal vaccine as a control. Here the sequenced sample was peripheral blood, taken 28 days after the second dose of the MenACWY control vaccine. CDR3 region: CASSPPRTGLYGYTF. As DNA, the CDR3 is TGTGCCAGCAGTCCCCCTCGGACAGGCCTTTATGGCTACACCTTC.